These 2 T cell receptor beta chains were all obtained from the same sample, sequenced in a study of identical twins. MiXCR, run by TCRdb on the 5' RACE reads, gives a single entry per CDR3 protein. The sample lists some 760,000 distinct CDR3 sequences, around a sixth occurring once. The same sample was also studied in work on T cells expressing NK-cell markers.

Sequencing input: PBMCs. The receptor source for this set is a woman aged 18-30 years in good health.

Only a few counts were recorded for this clonotype. This chain joins TRBV11-2 and TRBJ2-5; D is possibly TRBD1 or TRBD2 (5 bases each). Germline CDR1 SGHAT, CDR2 FQNNGV. Trimming pared 3 bases from V and 5 bases from J, leaving 10 bases between. This CDR3 region has 13 residues. Here the CDR3 reads CASSFWGSETQYF. CDR3 DNA: TGTGCCAGCAGCTTCTGGGGGAGCGAGACCCAGTACTTC.

This clonotype was seen more than once but under ten times. The rearrangement links TRBV3-1 to TRBJ1-2; TRBD1 agrees at 9 bases. The V segment lost 5 bases and the J segment 8 bases; nucleotides outside the gene matches: 9. The CDR3 runs 14 residues. The germline V gene encodes CDR1 LGHDT and CDR2 YNNKEL (reference sequence). CDR3: CASSRTWTGDGYTF. The CDR3 DNA reads as TGTGCCAGCAGCAGAACATGGACAGGGGACGGCTACACCTTC.